The subject of this entry is one T cell receptor (beta chain). Its matching antigen is unknown. This record comes from a study of cytomegalovirus exposure and HLA in healthy donors. General study results and limits: Upon later analysis, HLA-associated TCR beta chains proved more clonally expanded than other, equally common chains. As a later analysis revealed, most CMV-associated TCR beta chains appeared HLA-restricted. A link between a missense DCLRE1C variant and TCR beta V- and J-gene trimming emerged from a later analysis.

When sampled, the donors appeared nominally healthy, though they likely had unrecorded immune exposures. In the PCR, 60 Vbeta and 13 Jbeta primers were used. TCRdb's table, derived via immunoSEQ multiplex PCR, lists solely in-frame clones and lacks some. The sample holds roughly 140,000 clones; about four fifths are singletons and the top ten take roughly 4%. Sequencing used PBMCs. The receptor's source is a woman between 35 and 50 years old in good health and CMV-seropositive.

In nucleotides, the CDR3 is TGTGCCAGCAGCCAGGGCGGGGGGGCCCCAGAGACCCAGTACTTC. This gives the protein CASSQGGGAPETQYF. The rearrangement links TRBV4-2 to TRBJ2-5, with 9 bases matching TRBD2. V lost 3 bases, J lost 4 bases, and 6 bases stayed unmatched. Looked up from germline, CDR1 is LGHNA and CDR2 is YNFKEQ. The CDR3 contains 15 residues.